The 32 T cell receptor beta chains below come from one sample, sequenced in a study of T-cell reconstitution after alpha-beta-depleted transplantation in children. The library targeted TCRbeta and was prepared with unique molecular identifiers. TCRdb re-derived calls from the PCR reads in MiXCR, one entry per CDR3 protein. The repertoire consists of 500,000 or so distinct CDR3 sequences, with about 31% occurring once and the leading ten covering around 2.4%. The starting material was PBMCs from the stem cell graft donor, obtained from the stem cell graft. The receptors stem from a human donor who donated a stem cell graft to a child with aplastic anemia.

The chain's CDR3 is CASKLLGTDGELFF. CDR3 nucleotide sequence: TGTGCCAGCAAGTTGTTGGGGACTGACGGGGAGCTGTTTTTT. The chain combines TRBV27 with TRBJ2-2; D may be TRBD2 (6 bases). V lost 7 bases and J 7 bases, leaving 16 bases between the germline ends. In germline, CDR1 is MNHEY, CDR2 SMNVEV (reference sequence). The CDR3 runs 14 residues.

The chain carries TRBV12-3 or TRBV12-4 and TRBJ2-1; TRBD1 matches 7 bases. CDR3 length: 15 amino acids. Trimming took 2 bases from V and 5 from J; bases not matched to a gene: 6. CDR3: CASSLRQGNNNEQFF. The CDR3 DNA reads as TGTGCCAGCAGTTTAAGACAGGGAAATAACAATGAGCAGTTCTTC.

This rearrangement joins TRBV12-3 or TRBV12-4 to TRBJ1-1; D perhaps matches TRBD1 (6 bases). Trimming pared 6 bases from V and 0 bases from J, leaving 14 bases between. The CDR3 is 15 residues long. The CDR3: CASRVDSPLNTEAFF. The DNA of the CDR3 is TGTGCCAGCAGGGTGGACAGTCCGCTGAACACTGAAGCTTTCTTT.

This chain uses TRBV7-7 with TRBJ2-5; 7 bases line up with TRBD1. In germline, CDR1 is SSHAT, CDR2 FNYEAQ (reference sequence). The CDR3 contains 13 residues. CDR3 nucleotide sequence: TGTGTTATAGGGGACAGCCAGCAAGAGACCCAGTACTTC. As protein: CVIGDSQQETQYF.

This chain uses TRBV5-1 with TRBJ2-2; TRBD1 agrees at 8 bases. Germline V gene data show CDR1 as SGHRS and CDR2 as YFSETQ. The V and J ends lost 4 bases and 6 bases, in that order; junction bases with no gene match: 11. CDR3 length: 16 residues. The CDR3 is CASSIAGGGWSGELFF. The CDR3 DNA follows: TGCGCCAGCAGCATCGCAGGGGGCGGATGGTCCGGGGAGCTGTTTTTT.

This clonotype has more than one count but fewer than ten. V is TRBV12-5 and J is TRBJ1-5, with 8 bases lining up with TRBD1. V dropped 1 base and J dropped 4; count of bases not matched to a gene: 0. The germline V gene has CDR1 LGHNT and CDR2 FRNRAP. This CDR3 region has 14 residues. CDR3 DNA sequence: TGTGCTAGTGGTTTGGGACAGGGGAATCAGCCCCAGCATTTT. Residues: CASGLGQGNQPQHF.

This clonotype was found once. This chain links TRBV5-1 with TRBJ2-5, with 8 bases that match TRBD2. The ends lost 0 bases at V and 5 bases at J; junction bases unmatched: 3. The length of the CDR3 is 14 residues. Germline-derived CDR1 and CDR2 are SGHRS and YFSETQ. This chain's CDR3 is CASSLDSGIETQYF. The CDR3, as DNA: TGCGCCAGCAGCTTGGATAGCGGGATCGAGACCCAGTACTTC.

The chain is built from TRBV12-3 or TRBV12-4 and TRBJ2-1; D uncertain. CDR3 length: 15 amino acids. Trimming stripped 1 base from V and 8 bases from J, with 15 bases between. CDR3 residues: CASSLDPSGNDEQFF. The DNA of the CDR3 is TGTGCCAGCAGTTTAGACCCCTCGGGTAATGATGAGCAGTTCTTC.

This clonotype was seen only a few times. CDR3 nucleotides: TGTGCCAGCAGTTTGGCCAGGGGGAATGGGGCCAACGTCCTGACTTTC. Amino acid sequence: CASSLARGNGANVLTF. The chain uses TRBV12-3 or TRBV12-4 and TRBJ2-6; 7 nucleotides agree with TRBD1. The trim removed 3 bases at V and 3 bases at J, leaving 5 bases unmatched. This CDR3 comprises 16 residues.

This clonotype came up a few times. This chain uses TRBV9 with TRBJ1-2; possibly TRBD1 for D (6 bases). Germline values: CDR1 SGDLS, CDR2 YYNGEE. Between the trimmed V and J ends, which lost 0 bases and 0 bases, there was a span of 15 bases. The CDR3 is 17 residues long. CDR3 residues: CASSVGGQGRSNYGYTF. CDR3 DNA sequence: TGTGCCAGCAGCGTAGGGGGGCAGGGCCGTTCTAACTATGGCTACACCTTC.

This clonotype turned up a few times. This chain connects TRBV11-2 to TRBJ2-4, with D perhaps matching TRBD2 (6 bases). Germline CDR1 is SGHAT and CDR2 is FQNNGV. V gave up 0 bases and J gave up 7 bases, with 22 bases separating them. This CDR3 region has 18 residues. CDR3 nucleotide sequence: TGTGCCAGCAGCTTAGATGAGGGACTGAGGATGGGGTTGAACATTCAGTACTTC. Encoded protein: CASSLDEGLRMGLNIQYF.

The chain has TRBV5-8 and TRBJ1-5; possibly TRBD1 for D (6 bases). Germline CDR1 reads SGHTS; CDR2 reads YDEGEE. The ends were cut back, 5 bases at V and 3 bases at J, with 12 bases in the middle. This CDR3 region has 14 residues. The CDR3 loop is CASRDGQINQPQHF. The CDR3 DNA is TGTGCCAGCAGGGACGGACAGATCAATCAGCCCCAGCATTTT.

V usage is TRBV6-5 and J usage is TRBJ1-1; D is undetermined. The CDR3 has 15 amino acids. Per germline, CDR1 MNHEY and CDR2 SVGAGI. V lost 6 bases, J lost 1 base, and 15 bases lay in between. CDR3 bases: TGTGCCAGCAGACCTGATCGGGGAGGGAACACTGAAGCTTTCTTT. Translated: CASRPDRGGNTEAFF.

The V and J genes are TRBV24-1 and TRBJ1-5; maybe TRBD1 (5 bases). Deletions cut 3 bases from V and 3 bases from J, with 14 bases between. The CDR3 has 16 amino acids. Germline V gene lookup returns CDR1 KGHDR and CDR2 SFDVKD. CDR3 DNA sequence: TGTGCCACCAGTGATGTGAAGTCCGGGACCAATCAGCCCCAGCATTTT. It yields the protein CATSDVKSGTNQPQHF.

In its sample, this clonotype was seen a few times. The CDR3 DNA reads TGCGCCAGCAGCCAAGATTCGAGGGAGCAGTTCTTC. It is translated as CASSQDSREQFF. The V gene is TRBV4-3, the J gene TRBJ2-1; D gene ambiguous. The CDR3 has 12 amino acids. In germline, CDR1 is LGHNA, CDR2 YSLEER. Trimming cost V 0 bases and J 10 bases, with 7 bases left between them.

The chain links TRBV9 to TRBJ2-5; D is ambiguous. CDR3 length: 15 residues. Germline-derived CDR1 and CDR2 are SGDLS and YYNGEE. Trimming took off 3 bases at V and 1 base at J, with 13 bases between the two ends. The DNA of the CDR3 is TGTGCCAGCAGCGCCCAAGTGGGCCCCCAAGAGACCCAGTACTTC. It yields the protein CASSAQVGPQETQYF.

This clonotype was observed at least ten times. The junction departs from germline at one end; a sequencing error may be responsible. The gene calls are TRBV5-1 and TRBJ2-5; D is ambiguous. Germline CDR1 and CDR2: SGHRS and YFSETQ. The CDR3 is made up of 11 amino acids. Written as DNA, the CDR3 is TGTGCCAGCAGCGTACAAGAGACCCAGTACTTC. It yields the protein CASSVQETQYF.

The V and J genes are TRBV25-1 and TRBJ1-2, with D unresolved. Between the trimmed V and J ends, which lost 3 bases and 1 base, there was a span of 6 bases. The length of the CDR3 is 13 residues. Germline V CDR1 and CDR2: MGHDK, SYGVNS. The CDR3 sequence is CASSETLNYGYTF. In DNA form, the CDR3 reads TGTGCCAGCAGTGAGACCCTTAACTATGGCTACACCTTC.

The chain uses TRBV20-1 and TRBJ1-1, with D maybe TRBD1 (6 bases). The V gene lost 1 base and the J gene lost 0 bases, with 18 bases spanning the gap. In germline, CDR1 is DFQATT, CDR2 SNEGSKA (reference sequence). The CDR3 loop spans 17 amino acids. The DNA for the CDR3 is TGCAGTGCTAGAGGATGGACAGAGATCAAAATGAACACTGAAGCTTTCTTT. It yields the protein CSARGWTEIKMNTEAFF.

Only a few counts were recorded for this clonotype. This chain joins TRBV12-3 or TRBV12-4 and TRBJ2-7; D might be TRBD1 (7 bases). CDR3 size: 14 residues. Trimming shortened V by 2 bases and J by 5 bases, and 13 bases separated the two germline ends. CDR3 DNA: TGTGCCAGCAGTTTACAGACAGGGACTGACGAGCAGTACTTC. The encoded protein is CASSLQTGTDEQYF.

The rearrangement links TRBV29-1 to TRBJ2-1; D gene uncertain. The ends were cut back, 6 bases at V and 7 bases at J, with 16 bases in the middle. In germline, CDR1 is SQVTM, CDR2 ANQGSEA. The CDR3 is made up of 13 amino acids. The CDR3 loop reads CSVESRSENEQFF. DNA for the CDR3: TGCAGCGTCGAATCCCGGTCCGAGAATGAGCAGTTCTTC.

This clonotype was counted a few times. The gene calls are TRBV6-1 and TRBJ1-1; no reliable D call. Germline assignment: CDR1 MNHNS and CDR2 SASEGT. V lost 8 bases, J lost 6 bases, and 22 bases lay in between. This CDR3 region has 15 residues. The CDR3 DNA follows: TGTGCCAGCTTTTCCCCCAGTTTTATGGTCGCTGAAGCTTTCTTT. It is translated as CASFSPSFMVAEAFF.

The sample holds a few counts of this clonotype. The J gene is TRBJ2-7, the V gene TRBV5-1, with 7 bases that match TRBD2. Trimming at V came to 0 bases and at J to 5 bases, leaving 5 bases not matched to a gene. Per germline, CDR1 SGHRS and CDR2 YFSETQ. The CDR3 is made up of 14 amino acids. CDR3 loop: CASSLVGLGDEQYF. In nucleotides, the CDR3 is TGCGCCAGCAGCTTGGTCGGACTAGGGGACGAGCAGTACTTC.

This clonotype was detected only a few times. J is TRBJ2-5 and V is TRBV5-6, with 8 nucleotides matching TRBD2. The CDR3 contains 17 residues. The germline V gene has CDR1 SGHDT and CDR2 YYEEEE. Germline trimming cut 4 bases from V and 1 base from J; bases unmatched to any gene: 12. The CDR3 is CASSRSAGGQTQETQYF. As DNA, the CDR3 is TGTGCCAGCAGCCGAAGCGCGGGGGGCCAGACCCAAGAGACCCAGTACTTC.

This clonotype was detected only a few times. This sequence joins TRBV3-1 and TRBJ2-3; TRBD2 aligns across 9 bases. This CDR3 has 16 residues. CDR1 is LGHDT and CDR2 is YNNKEL in the germline V gene (reference sequence). Trimming removed 3 bases from V and 2 bases from J; junction bases left unmatched: 6. CDR3 in DNA: TGTGCCAGCAGCCAGAGAGCTAGCGGGACCACAGATACGCAGTATTTT. Encoded protein: CASSQRASGTTDTQYF.

The chain has TRBV5-1 and TRBJ1-1; no definite D call. The CDR3 totals 14 residues. Trimming left V 4 bases short and J 7 bases short, with 17 bases between. Germline CDR1 SGHRS, CDR2 YFSETQ. CDR3 bases: TGCGCCAGCAGCGCCGAGGGCAGGACCTTTGAAGCTTTCTTT. Its translation is CASSAEGRTFEAFF.

The V gene is TRBV10-3, the J gene TRBJ2-5; TRBD2 matches at 8 bases. The CDR3 spans 13 residues. Germline trimming cut 8 bases from V and 4 bases from J; bases unmatched to any gene: 6. The germline CDR1 and CDR2 sequences are ENHRY and SYGVKD. The CDR3 region has the DNA TGTGCCATCGGGGGAGCGGGAGCAGAGACCCAGTACTTC. Encoded protein: CAIGGAGAETQYF.

This clonotype has more than one count but fewer than ten. The chain combines TRBV4-2 with TRBJ2-7, with 12 nucleotides matching TRBD2. CDR3 size: 15 residues. The germline V gene encodes CDR1 LGHNA and CDR2 YNFKEQ. V lost 5 bases, J lost 0 bases, and 2 bases stayed unmatched. Here the CDR3 reads CASSKTSGSSYEQYF. The CDR3 nucleotides are TGTGCCAGCAGCAAGACTAGCGGGAGCTCCTACGAGCAGTACTTC.

The chain is built from TRBV12-3 or TRBV12-4 and TRBJ2-5; 9 nucleotides agree with TRBD1. Trimming took 3 bases from V and 4 from J; bases not matched to a gene: 18. The CDR3 runs to 19 residues. CDR3 DNA sequence: TGTGCCAGCAGTTTTGGGGGGAGAACAGGGGGCGCGTTGAGAGAGACCCAGTACTTC. It is translated as CASSFGGRTGGALRETQYF.

Details on this clonotype: A much bigger clone sits one base away, suggesting this may be a read error. The rearrangement links TRBV2 to TRBJ1-5; 9 bases fit TRBD1. The CDR3 totals 14 residues. Per the germline V gene, CDR1 is SNHLY and CDR2 is FYNNEI. J lost 5 bases, V lost 5 bases, and 4 bases had no gene match. CDR3 in amino acids: CASSSTGGHQPQHF. CDR3 DNA: TGTGCCAGCAGTTCGACAGGGGGACATCAGCCCCAGCATTTT.

This clonotype was detected once. The chain links TRBV15 to TRBJ2-1; perhaps TRBD2 as D (6 bases). Germline CDR1 and CDR2: LNHNV and YYDKDF (reference sequence). This CDR3 spans 15 amino acids. V lost 3 bases, J lost 8 bases, and 17 bases lay in between. The DNA for the CDR3 is TGTGCCACCAGCAGGTTGGAGGGAGGAATCCATGAGCAGTTCTTC. Protein product: CATSRLEGGIHEQFF.

This clonotype was detected a few times. This chain connects TRBV6-1 to TRBJ2-5; 10 bases match TRBD2. After removal of 6 bases from V and 0 bases from J, the junction contained 7 bases not matched to a gene. Germline V gene sequence: CDR1 MNHNS, CDR2 SASEGT. CDR3 length: 16 amino acids. The CDR3 sequence: CASSRTSGSNQETQYF. CDR3 bases: TGTGCCAGCAGCCGGACTAGCGGCAGCAACCAAGAGACCCAGTACTTC.